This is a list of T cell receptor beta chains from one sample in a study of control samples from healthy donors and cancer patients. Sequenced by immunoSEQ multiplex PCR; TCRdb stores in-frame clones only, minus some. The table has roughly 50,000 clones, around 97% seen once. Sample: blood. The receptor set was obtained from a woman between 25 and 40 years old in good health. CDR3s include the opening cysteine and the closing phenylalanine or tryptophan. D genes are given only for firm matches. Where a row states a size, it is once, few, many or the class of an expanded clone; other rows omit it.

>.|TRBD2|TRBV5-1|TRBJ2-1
CASSRIAGGLTDNEQFF
TGCGCCAGCAGCAGAATAGCGGGAGGGCTAACCGACAATGAGCAGTTCTTC
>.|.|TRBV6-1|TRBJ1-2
CASRDYEGFNYGYTF
TGTGCCAGCAGGGACTACGAGGGTTTTAACTATGGCTACACCTTC
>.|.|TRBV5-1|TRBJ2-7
CASSLGPPDEQYF
TGCGCCAGCAGCTTGGGACCTCCTGACGAGCAGTACTTC
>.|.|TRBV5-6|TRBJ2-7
CASTSLLRTYEQYF
TGTGCCAGCACCTCGTTATTGCGGACCTACGAGCAGTACTTC
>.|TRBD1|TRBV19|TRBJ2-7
CASRDRGRASYEQYF
TGTGCCAGTAGGGACAGGGGGCGTGCCTCCTACGAGCAGTACTTC
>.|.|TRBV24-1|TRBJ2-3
CATSSMRADTQYF
TGTGCCACCAGTTCGATGAGAGCAGATACGCAGTATTTT
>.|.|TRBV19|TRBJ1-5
CASSSPELGKSSNQPQHF
TGTGCCAGTAGTAGCCCTGAGTTAGGGAAATCTAGCAATCAGCCCCAGCATTTT
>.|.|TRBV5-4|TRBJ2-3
CASSLARGADTQYF
TGTGCCAGCAGCTTGGCCCGAGGTGCAGATACGCAGTATTTT
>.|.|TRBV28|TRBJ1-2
CASSLGLDYGYTF
TGTGCCAGCAGTCTGGGCTTGGACTATGGCTACACCTTC
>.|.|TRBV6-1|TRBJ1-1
CASSEAGGNTEAFF
TGTGCCAGCAGTGAAGCAGGGGGGAACACTGAAGCTTTCTTT
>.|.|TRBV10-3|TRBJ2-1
CAISAGAVPSYEQFF
TGTGCCATCTCAGCCGGGGCAGTTCCTTCCTATGAGCAGTTCTTC
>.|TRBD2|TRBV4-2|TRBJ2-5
CASSQGTSGKQQETQYF
TGTGCCAGCAGCCAAGGGACTAGCGGGAAACAACAAGAGACCCAGTACTTC
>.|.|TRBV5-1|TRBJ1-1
CASSLGGAGTEAFF
TGCGCCAGCAGCTTGGGAGGGGCGGGCACTGAAGCTTTCTTT
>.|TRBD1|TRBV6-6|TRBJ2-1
CASSPRTGSSYNEQFF
TGTGCCAGCAGTCCCCGGACAGGGAGCTCCTACAATGAGCAGTTCTTC
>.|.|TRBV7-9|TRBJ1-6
CASSFSDSYNSPLHF
TGTGCCAGCAGCTTTTCGGACAGCTATAATTCACCCCTCCACTTT
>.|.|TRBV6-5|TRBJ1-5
CASSYSGRQPQHF
TGTGCCAGCAGTTACTCGGGTCGACAGCCCCAGCATTTT
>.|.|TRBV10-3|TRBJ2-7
CAISEQEDNFEQYF
TGTGCCATCAGTGAGCAAGAGGACAATTTCGAGCAGTACTTC
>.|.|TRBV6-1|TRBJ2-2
CASSEQGFYAGELFF
TGTGCCAGCAGTGAGCAGGGCTTTTACGCCGGGGAGCTGTTTTTT
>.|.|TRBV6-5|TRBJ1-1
CASKPGVNTEAFF
TGTGCCAGCAAACCAGGAGTGAACACTGAAGCTTTCTTT
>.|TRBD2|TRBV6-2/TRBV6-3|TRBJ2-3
CASSYLPSGRADLTDTQYF
TGTGCCAGCAGTTACTTACCTAGCGGGAGGGCTGACCTGACAGATACGCAGTATTTT
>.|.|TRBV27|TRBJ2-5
CASSLREPPQATQYF
TGTGCCAGCAGTTTACGGGAGCCCCCACAAGCAACCCAGTACTTC
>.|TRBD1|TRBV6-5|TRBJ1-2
CASSKNRGDGYTF
TGTGCCAGCAGTAAAAACAGGGGAGATGGCTACACCTTC
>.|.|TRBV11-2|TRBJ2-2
CASSLGLSNTGELFF
TGTGCCAGCAGCCTAGGACTTTCGAACACCGGGGAGCTGTTTTTT
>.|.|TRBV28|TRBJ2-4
CASSAHLAKNIQYF
TGTGCCAGCAGTGCCCACCTAGCCAAAAACATTCAGTACTTC
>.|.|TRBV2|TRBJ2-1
CASSEWDNNEQFF
TGTGCCAGCAGTGAATGGGACAACAATGAGCAGTTCTTC
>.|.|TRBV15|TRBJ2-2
CATSRGGRMNTGELFF
TGTGCCACCAGCAGAGGTGGGCGGATGAACACCGGGGAGCTGTTTTTT
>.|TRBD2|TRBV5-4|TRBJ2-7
CASSQGGHYEQYF
TGTGCCAGCAGCCAGGGAGGGCACTACGAGCAGTACTTC
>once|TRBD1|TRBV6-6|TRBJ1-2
CASTETGTGVRGYTF
TGTGCCAGCACCGAGACCGGGACAGGGGTTCGGGGCTACACCTTC
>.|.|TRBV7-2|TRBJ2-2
CASSLDISYSGGELFF
TGTGCCAGCAGCTTAGACATCTCCTATTCGGGCGGGGAGCTGTTTTTT
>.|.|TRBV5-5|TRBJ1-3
CASSLGALGNTIYF
TGTGCCAGCAGCTTGGGGGCTCTTGGAAACACCATATATTTT
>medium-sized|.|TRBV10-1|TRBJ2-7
CASSELKGNEQYF
TGCGCCAGCAGTGAGCTAAAGGGAAACGAGCAGTACTTC
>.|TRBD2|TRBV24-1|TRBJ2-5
CATSMRTSMVETQYF
TGTGCCACCAGCATGAGGACTAGCATGGTTGAGACCCAGTACTTC
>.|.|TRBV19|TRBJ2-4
CASSPPSGGPKNIQYF
TGTGCCAGTAGTCCTCCCTCGGGGGGCCCCAAAAACATTCAGTACTTC
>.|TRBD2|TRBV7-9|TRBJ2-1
CASSLTLLADYNEQFF
TGTGCCAGCAGCTTAACGTTACTAGCGGATTACAATGAGCAGTTCTTC
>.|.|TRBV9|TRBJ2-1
CASSVDDRIVSYNEQFF
TGTGCCAGCAGCGTAGACGACAGGATAGTGTCCTACAATGAGCAGTTCTTC
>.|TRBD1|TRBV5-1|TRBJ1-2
CASSLARGRYDGYTF
TGCGCCAGCAGCTTGGCGAGGGGGCGGTATGATGGCTACACCTTC
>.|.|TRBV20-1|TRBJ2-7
CSASDHEQYF
TGCAGTGCTTCGGATCACGAGCAGTACTTC
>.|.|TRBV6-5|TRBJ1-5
CASTRAPDSNQPQHF
TGTGCCAGCACCCGGGCCCCGGATAGCAATCAGCCCCAGCATTTT
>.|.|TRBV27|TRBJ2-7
CASGAYSHEQYF
TGTGCCAGCGGAGCTTACAGCCACGAGCAGTACTTC
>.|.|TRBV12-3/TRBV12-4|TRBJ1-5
CASSEGNQPQHF
TGTGCCAGCTCCGAAGGGAATCAGCCCCAGCATTTT
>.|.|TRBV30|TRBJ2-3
CAWSVRGAPDTQYF
TGTGCCTGGAGTGTACGTGGGGCCCCAGATACGCAGTATTTT
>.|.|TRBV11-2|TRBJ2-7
CASSRSSYEQYF
TGTGCCAGCAGCCGGAGCTCCTACGAGCAGTACTTC
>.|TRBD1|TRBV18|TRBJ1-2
CASSPKGQGPTWTYGYTF
TGTGCCAGCTCACCTAAGGGACAGGGGCCTACTTGGACCTATGGCTACACCTTC
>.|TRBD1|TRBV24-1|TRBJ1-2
CATSDPGQDYGYTF
TGTGCCACCAGTGACCCTGGACAGGACTATGGCTACACCTTC
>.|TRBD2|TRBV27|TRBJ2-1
CASSLTSGRNEQFF
TGTGCCAGCAGTTTAACTAGCGGCCGCAATGAGCAGTTCTTC
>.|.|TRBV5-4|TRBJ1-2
CASSLGTVIQGRNYGYTF
TGTGCCAGCAGCCTGGGGACTGTTATCCAGGGACGGAACTATGGCTACACCTTC